This TCR beta chain was profiled in a study of shared clonotypes between healthy human individuals. The table came from immunoSEQ multiplex PCR; TCRdb's copy has only in-frame clones and leaves some out. The sample records hundreds of thousands of clones, over 65% being singletons. The sample comprised memory CD4+ T cells sorted from blood. Specified subset: CD45RA-negative fraction. This clonotype was obtained from a woman aged 25 to 45 in good health.

The CDR3 protein is CASSSVGGNTEAFF. CDR3 nucleotides: TGTGCCAGCAGTTCGGTGGGCGGGAACACTGAAGCTTTCTTT. The chain carries TRBV28 and TRBJ1-1; D remains ambiguous. Germline V gene sequence: CDR1 MDHEN, CDR2 SYDVKM. The CDR3 totals 14 residues. With 4 bases removed from V and 1 base from J, the gap between germline ends came to 10 bases.